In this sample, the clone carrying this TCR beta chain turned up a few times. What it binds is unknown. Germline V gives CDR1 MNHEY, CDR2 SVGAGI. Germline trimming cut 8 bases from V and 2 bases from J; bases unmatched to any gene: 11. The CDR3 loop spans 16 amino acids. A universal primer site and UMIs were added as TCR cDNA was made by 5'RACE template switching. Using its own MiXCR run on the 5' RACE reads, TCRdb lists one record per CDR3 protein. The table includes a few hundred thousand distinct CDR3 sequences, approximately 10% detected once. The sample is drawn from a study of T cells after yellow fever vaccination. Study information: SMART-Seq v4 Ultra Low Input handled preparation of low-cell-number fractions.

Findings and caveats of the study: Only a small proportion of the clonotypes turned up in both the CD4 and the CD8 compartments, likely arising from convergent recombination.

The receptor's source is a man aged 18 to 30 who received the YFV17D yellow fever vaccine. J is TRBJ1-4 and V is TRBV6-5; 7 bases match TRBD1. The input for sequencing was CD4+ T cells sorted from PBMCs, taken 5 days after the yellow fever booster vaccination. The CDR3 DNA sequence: TGTGCCAGCCCTCGTGACCGGGACAGCACTAATGAAAAACTGTTTTTT. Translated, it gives CASPRDRDSTNEKLFF.